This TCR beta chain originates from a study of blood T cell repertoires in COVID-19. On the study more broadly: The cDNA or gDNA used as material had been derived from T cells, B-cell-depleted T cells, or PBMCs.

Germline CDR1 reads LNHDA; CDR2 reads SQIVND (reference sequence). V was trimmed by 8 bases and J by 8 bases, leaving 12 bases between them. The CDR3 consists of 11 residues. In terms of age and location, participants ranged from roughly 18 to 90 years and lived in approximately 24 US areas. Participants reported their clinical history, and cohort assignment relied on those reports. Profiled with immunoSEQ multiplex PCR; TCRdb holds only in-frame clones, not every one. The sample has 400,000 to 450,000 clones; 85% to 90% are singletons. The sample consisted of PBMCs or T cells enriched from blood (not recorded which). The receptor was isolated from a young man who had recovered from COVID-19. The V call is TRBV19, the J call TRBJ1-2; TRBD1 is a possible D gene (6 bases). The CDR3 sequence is CASRDKSGYTF. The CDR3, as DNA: TGTGCCAGTCGGGACAAGAGCGGCTACACCTTC. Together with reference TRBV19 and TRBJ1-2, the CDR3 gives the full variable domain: DGGITQSPKYLFRKEGQNVTLSCEQNLNHDAMYWYRQDPGQGLRLIYYSQIVNDFQKGDIAEGYSVSREKKESFPLTVTSAQKNPTAFYLCASRDKSGYTFGSGTRLTVV.